This record covers a single T cell receptor beta chain. This sample is part of a study of blood T cells in healthy people across ages. Combining a sample-barcoded 5' primer with a J-beta primer mix, a second PCR ran for roughly 7 to 12 cycles. Each of the cDNA molecules was tagged by a template-switch adaptor with 12 random nucleotides. Any given sample supplied a minimum of 2.5 million CDR3-containing paired-end reads. One entry per CDR3 protein results from TCRdb running MiXCR on the 5' RACE reads. Of approximately 1.5 million distinct CDR3 sequences in the sample, around 35% were seen once. This CDR3 comprises 16 residues. J was trimmed by 4 bases and V by 0 bases; bases with no gene match: 5. CDR1 and CDR2 from the germline V gene are LGHDT and YNNKEL (reference sequence). In terms of origin and age, donors were healthy Caucasian individuals from Russia aged roughly 6 to 100.

Material for sequencing was blood. The chain employs TRBV3-1 and TRBJ2-1; 8 nucleotides line up with TRBD2. This TCR was recovered from a woman in her twenties or thirties in good health. Here the CDR3 reads CASSQERGAVYNEQFF. The CDR3, as DNA: TGTGCCAGCAGCCAAGAGCGGGGGGCGGTATACAATGAGCAGTTCTTC.